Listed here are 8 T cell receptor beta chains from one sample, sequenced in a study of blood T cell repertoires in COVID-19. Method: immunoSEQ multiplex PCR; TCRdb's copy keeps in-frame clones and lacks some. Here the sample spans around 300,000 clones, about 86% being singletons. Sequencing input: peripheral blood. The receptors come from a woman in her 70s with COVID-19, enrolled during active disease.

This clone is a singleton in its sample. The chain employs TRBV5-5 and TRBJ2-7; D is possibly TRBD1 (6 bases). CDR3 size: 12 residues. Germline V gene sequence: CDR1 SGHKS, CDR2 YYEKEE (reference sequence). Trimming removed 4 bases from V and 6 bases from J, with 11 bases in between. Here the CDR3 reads CASSVQGREQYF. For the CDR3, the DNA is TGTGCCAGCAGCGTTCAGGGGCGCGAGCAGTACTTC.

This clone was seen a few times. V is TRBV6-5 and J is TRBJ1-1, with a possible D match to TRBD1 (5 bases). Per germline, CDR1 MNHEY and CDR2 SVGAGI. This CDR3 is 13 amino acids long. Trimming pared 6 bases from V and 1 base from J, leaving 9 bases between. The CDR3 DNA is TGTGCCAGCAGGAGACAGACGAACACTGAAGCTTTCTTT. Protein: CASRRQTNTEAFF.

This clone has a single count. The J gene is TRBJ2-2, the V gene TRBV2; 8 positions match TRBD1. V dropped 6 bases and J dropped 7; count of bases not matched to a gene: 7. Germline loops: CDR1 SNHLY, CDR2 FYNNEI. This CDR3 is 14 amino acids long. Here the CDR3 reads CASRDRTGHGELFF. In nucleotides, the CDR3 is TGTGCCAGCAGGGACCGGACAGGGCACGGGGAGCTGTTTTTT.

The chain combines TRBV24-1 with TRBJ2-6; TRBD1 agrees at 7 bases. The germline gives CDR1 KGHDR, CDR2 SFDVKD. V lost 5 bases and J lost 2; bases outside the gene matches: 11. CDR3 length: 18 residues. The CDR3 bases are TGTGCCACCAGTGCCAGACAGGGAAAACTTACTGGGGCCAACGTCCTGACTTTC. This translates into CATSARQGKLTGANVLTF.

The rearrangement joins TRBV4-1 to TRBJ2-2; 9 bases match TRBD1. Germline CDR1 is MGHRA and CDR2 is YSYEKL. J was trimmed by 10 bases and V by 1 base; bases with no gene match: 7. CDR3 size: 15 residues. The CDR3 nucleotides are TGCGCCAGCAGCCAAGGGGCCACAGGGGGCGTGGAGCTGTTTTTT. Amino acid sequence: CASSQGATGGVELFF.

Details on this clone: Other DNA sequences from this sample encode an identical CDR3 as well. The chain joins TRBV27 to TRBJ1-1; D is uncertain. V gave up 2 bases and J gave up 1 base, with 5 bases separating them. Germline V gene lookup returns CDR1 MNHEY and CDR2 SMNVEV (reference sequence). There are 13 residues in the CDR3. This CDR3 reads CASSLGQNTEAFF. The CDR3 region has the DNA TGTGCCAGCAGTTTAGGCCAGAACACTGAAGCTTTCTTT.

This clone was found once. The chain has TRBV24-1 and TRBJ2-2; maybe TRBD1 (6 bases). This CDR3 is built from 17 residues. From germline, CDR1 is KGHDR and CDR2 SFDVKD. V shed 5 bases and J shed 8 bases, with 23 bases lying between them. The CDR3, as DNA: TGTGCCACCAGTGCCTCGGAAGTATTCAGGGGCCTGGGGGAGCTGTTTTTT. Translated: CATSASEVFRGLGELFF.

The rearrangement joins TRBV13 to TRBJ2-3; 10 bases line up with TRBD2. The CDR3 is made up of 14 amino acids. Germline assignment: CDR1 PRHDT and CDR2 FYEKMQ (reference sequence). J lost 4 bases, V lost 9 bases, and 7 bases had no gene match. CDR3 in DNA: TGTGCCAGTAAGCGGGGGGGCGGTCCAGATACGCAGTATTTT. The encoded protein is CASKRGGGPDTQYF.